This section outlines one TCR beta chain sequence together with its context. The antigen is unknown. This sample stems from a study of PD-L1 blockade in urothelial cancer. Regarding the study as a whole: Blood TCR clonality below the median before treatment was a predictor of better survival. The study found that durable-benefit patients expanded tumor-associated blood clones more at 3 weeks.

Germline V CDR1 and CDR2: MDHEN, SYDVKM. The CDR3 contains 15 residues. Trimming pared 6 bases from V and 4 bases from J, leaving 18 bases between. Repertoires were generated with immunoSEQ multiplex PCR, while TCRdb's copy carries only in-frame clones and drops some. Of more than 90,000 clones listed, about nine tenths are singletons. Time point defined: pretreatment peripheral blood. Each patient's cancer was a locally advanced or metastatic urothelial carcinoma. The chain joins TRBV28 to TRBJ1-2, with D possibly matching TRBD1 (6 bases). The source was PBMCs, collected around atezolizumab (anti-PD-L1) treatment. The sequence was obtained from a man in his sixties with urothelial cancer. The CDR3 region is CASSPAGTRFYGYTF. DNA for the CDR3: TGTGCCAGCAGCCCAGCCGGGACAAGATTCTATGGCTACACCTTC.